Below are 17 T cell receptor beta chains sequenced from a single sample in a study of blood T cell repertoires in COVID-19. Profiled with immunoSEQ multiplex PCR; TCRdb holds only in-frame clones, not every one. This sample has about 150,000 clones; around 86% occur once, and the top ten carry around 3.5%. The sequenced material came from peripheral blood. The receptors were sampled from a man in his 70s with acute or convalescent COVID-19.

The chain uses TRBV19 and TRBJ1-5, with 9 bases that match TRBD1. The CDR3 consists of 15 residues. From germline, CDR1 is LNHDA and CDR2 SQIVND (reference sequence). Trimming at V came to 7 bases and at J to 5 bases, leaving 9 bases not matched to a gene. CDR3 in amino acids: CASTLDRGFDQPQHF. The CDR3 bases are TGTGCCAGTACCTTAGACAGGGGGTTCGATCAGCCCCAGCATTTT.

The genes are TRBV4-1 and TRBJ1-4, with 9 bases lining up with TRBD1. CDR1 and CDR2 (germline): MGHRA, YSYEKL. This CDR3 region has 17 residues. V lost 1 base, J lost 7 bases, and 10 bases stayed unmatched. CDR3 DNA: TGCGCCAGCAGCCAAGGTCGATACAGGGGGCGGGGTGAAAAACTGTTTTTT. The encoded protein is CASSQGRYRGRGEKLFF.

V usage is TRBV3-1 (or the pseudogene TRBV3-2) and J usage is TRBJ2-5; D is unresolved. With 0 bases removed from V and 4 bases from J, the gap between germline ends came to 9 bases. Per germline, CDR1 LGHDT and CDR2 YNNKEL (reference sequence). The CDR3 has 14 amino acids. The CDR3 here is CASSQDLRGETQYF. CDR3 nucleotides: TGTGCCAGCAGCCAAGATTTGAGAGGAGAGACCCAGTACTTC.

The chain employs TRBV5-5 and TRBJ1-6; TRBD1 matches at 8 bases. Unmatched junction bases numbered 13, after V lost 7 bases and J lost 10 bases. The CDR3 consists of 15 residues. The germline CDR1 and CDR2 sequences are SGHKS and YYEKEE (reference sequence). CDR3 amino acids: CASHSGQGLASPLHF. DNA of the CDR3: TGTGCCAGCCACTCCGGACAGGGTTTAGCCTCACCCCTCCACTTT. The entire variable domain, with the rest obtained from reference TRBV5-5 and TRBJ1-6, is as follows: DAGVTQSPTHLIKTRGQQVTLRCSPISGHKSVSWYQQVLGQGPQFIFQYYEKEERGRGNFPDRFSARQFPNYSSELNVNALLLGDSALYLCASHSGQGLASPLHFGNGTRLTVT.

The chain employs TRBV11-2 and TRBJ2-3, with TRBD2 identical over 7 bases. Trimming took 1 base from V and 3 from J; bases not matched to a gene: 7. The CDR3 sequence is 16 residues long. CDR1 and CDR2 (germline): SGHAT, FQNNGV. CDR3 nucleotide sequence: TGTGCCAGCAGCTTAGTTTCGGGAGGTAAAACAGATACGCAGTATTTT. It is translated as CASSLVSGGKTDTQYF.

The chain combines TRBV11-2 with TRBJ1-4; D is uncertain. V was pared by 5 bases and J by 3 bases, with 13 bases between. CDR1 is SGHAT and CDR2 is FQNNGV in the germline V gene. CDR3 length equals 15 residues. The CDR3 protein is CASSPDRVANEKLFF. For the CDR3, the DNA is TGTGCCAGCAGCCCCGACCGGGTGGCTAATGAAAAACTGTTTTTT.

The DNA for the CDR3 is TGTGCCAGCAGCAAAAGAAGACACTCCGGAAACACCATATATTTT. It codes for CASSKRRHSGNTIYF. J is TRBJ1-3 and V is TRBV21-1; the D call of TRBD1 is as the table states it, not checked on the DNA. TRBV21-1 is listed as a pseudogene. The CDR3 is made up of 15 amino acids.

The V gene is TRBV6-5, the J gene TRBJ2-7; 7 positions match TRBD1. CDR3 length: 14 amino acids. Germline loops: CDR1 MNHEY, CDR2 SVGAGI. Germline trimming cut 6 bases from V and 2 bases from J; bases unmatched to any gene: 7. CDR3 sequence reads: CASRLTGKTYEQYF. DNA for the CDR3: TGTGCCAGCAGGTTGACAGGGAAAACCTACGAGCAGTACTTC.

The rearrangement uses TRBV18 and TRBJ2-1, with TRBD1 matching over 9 bases. The length of the CDR3 is 15 residues. V was pared by 2 bases and J by 4 bases, with 3 bases of the junction left unmatched. In germline, CDR1 is KGHSH, CDR2 LQKENI. The CDR3 sequence: CASSPTGGGYNEQFF. Written as DNA, the CDR3 is TGTGCCAGCTCACCAACAGGGGGCGGGTACAATGAGCAGTTCTTC.

CDR3 nucleotides: TGCAGCGTTGGACAGGGACATGGCAATCAGCCCCAGCATTTT. This encodes CSVGQGHGNQPQHF. This sequence joins TRBV29-1 and TRBJ1-5, with 7 bases matching TRBD1. Looked up from germline, CDR1 is SQVTM and CDR2 is ANQGSEA. The CDR3 runs 14 residues. After removal of 4 bases from V and 2 bases from J, the junction contained 5 bases not matched to a gene.

The table lists this clone with a few counts. The chain joins TRBV19 to TRBJ1-2; 9 bases are shared with TRBD1. J lost 7 bases, V lost 3 bases, and 3 bases had no gene match. In germline, CDR1 is LNHDA, CDR2 SQIVND (reference sequence). The CDR3 is made up of 13 amino acids. CDR3 protein: CASSIRQGGGYTF. The CDR3 DNA is TGTGCCAGTAGTATTCGACAGGGGGGTGGCTACACCTTC.

This clone was recorded once. The chain employs TRBV6-5 and TRBJ1-3; 8 positions agree with TRBD1. The CDR3 runs 14 residues. V lost 5 bases and J lost 6; bases outside the gene matches: 6. Per the germline V gene, CDR1 is MNHEY and CDR2 is SVGAGI. This CDR3 is CASSTTQGVNTIYF. The CDR3 bases are TGTGCCAGCAGTACCACACAGGGGGTAAACACCATATATTTT.

In its sample, this clone was seen a few times. This chain connects TRBV7-2 to TRBJ1-1; D unresolved. This CDR3 contains 14 residues. Trimming pared 4 bases from V and 5 bases from J, leaving 14 bases between. Per the germline V gene, CDR1 is SGHTA and CDR2 is FQGNSA. The DNA of the CDR3 is TGTGCCAGCAGCTCCGGGCCCGGGAAGACTGAAGCTTTCTTT. This sequence encodes CASSSGPGKTEAFF.

The chain recombines TRBV12-3 or TRBV12-4 with TRBJ1-5, with D unclear. V dropped 5 bases and J dropped 6 bases, with 8 bases sitting between them. The CDR3 is 12 amino acids. The CDR3: CASSEGVQPQHF. CDR3 bases: TGTGCCAGCAGTGAGGGCGTTCAGCCCCAGCATTTT.

V is TRBV28 and J is TRBJ1-5; 10 bases agree with TRBD1. Trimming at V came to 2 bases and at J to 2 bases, leaving 3 bases not matched to a gene. This CDR3 has 16 residues. CDR1 is MDHEN, CDR2 SYDVKM, per germline. Here the CDR3 reads CASSLTTGGGNQPQHF. CDR3 DNA sequence: TGTGCCAGCAGTTTAACGACAGGGGGCGGCAATCAGCCCCAGCATTTT.

The chain links TRBV19 to TRBJ1-2, with no clear D. The CDR3 loop spans 15 amino acids. Germline V gene sequence: CDR1 LNHDA, CDR2 SQIVND (reference sequence). V dropped 0 bases and J dropped 0 bases, with 8 bases sitting between them. The DNA of the CDR3 is TGTGCCAGTAGTATAGAGCCGGGAGCTAACTATGGCTACACCTTC. This encodes CASSIEPGANYGYTF.

The chain recombines TRBV28 with TRBJ2-1, with TRBD1 matching 8 bases. This CDR3 is built from 16 residues. CDR1 MDHEN and CDR2 SYDVKM come from the germline V gene. V was clipped by 5 bases and J by 0 bases; unmatched bases: 6. CDR3 residues: CASSPHRGSSYNEQFF. In nucleotides, the CDR3 is TGTGCCAGCAGTCCCCACAGGGGGAGCTCCTACAATGAGCAGTTCTTC.